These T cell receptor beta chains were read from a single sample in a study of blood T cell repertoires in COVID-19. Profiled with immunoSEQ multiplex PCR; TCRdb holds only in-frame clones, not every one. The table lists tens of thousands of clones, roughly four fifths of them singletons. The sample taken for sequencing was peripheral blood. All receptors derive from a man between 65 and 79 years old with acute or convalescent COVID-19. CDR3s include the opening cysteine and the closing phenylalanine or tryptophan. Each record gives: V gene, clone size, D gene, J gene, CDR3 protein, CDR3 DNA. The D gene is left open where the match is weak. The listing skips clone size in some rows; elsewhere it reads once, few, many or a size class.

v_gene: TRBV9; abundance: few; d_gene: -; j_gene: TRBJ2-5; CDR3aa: CASSVPGTQYF; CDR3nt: TGTGCCAGCAGCGTACCCGGGACCCAGTACTTC
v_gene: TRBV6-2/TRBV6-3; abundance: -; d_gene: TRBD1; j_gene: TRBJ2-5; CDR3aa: CASIPRGYQETQYF; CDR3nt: TGTGCCAGCATCCCCAGGGGGTATCAAGAGACCCAGTACTTC
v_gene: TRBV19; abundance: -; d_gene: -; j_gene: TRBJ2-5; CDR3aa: CASSPRRDGGETQYF; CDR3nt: TGTGCCAGTAGTCCGAGGAGGGATGGTGGGGAGACCCAGTACTTC
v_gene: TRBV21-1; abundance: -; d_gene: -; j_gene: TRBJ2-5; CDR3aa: CASSKDGTPEGETQYF; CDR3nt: TGTGCCAGCAGCAAAGACGGGACTCCGGAGGGGGAGACCCAGTACTTC
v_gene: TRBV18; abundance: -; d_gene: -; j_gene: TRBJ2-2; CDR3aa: CASSPQGGTGELFF; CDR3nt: TGTGCCAGCTCACCACAAGGCGGCACCGGGGAGCTGTTTTTT
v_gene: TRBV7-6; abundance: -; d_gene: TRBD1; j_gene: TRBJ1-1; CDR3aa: CASSLFPGQGRKNTEAFF; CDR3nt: TGTGCCAGCAGCTTATTTCCGGGACAGGGAAGGAAAAACACTGAAGCTTTCTTT
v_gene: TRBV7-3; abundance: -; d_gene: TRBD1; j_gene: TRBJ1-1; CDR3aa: CASSRSGTGNTEAFF; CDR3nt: TGTGCCAGCAGCCGATCCGGGACAGGGAACACTGAAGCTTTCTTT
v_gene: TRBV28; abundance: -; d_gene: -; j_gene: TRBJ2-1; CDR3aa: CASSGTPMREQFF; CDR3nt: TGTGCCAGCTCCGGGACACCTATGCGTGAGCAGTTCTTC
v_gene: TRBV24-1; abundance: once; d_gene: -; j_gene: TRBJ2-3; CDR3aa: CATSSGIQDTQYF; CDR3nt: TGTGCCACCTCTTCTGGCATTCAAGATACGCAGTATTTT
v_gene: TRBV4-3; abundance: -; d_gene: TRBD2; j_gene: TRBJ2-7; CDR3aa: CASSQGSGRGSYEQYF; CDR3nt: TGCGCCAGCAGCCAAGGTAGCGGGAGGGGCTCCTACGAGCAGTACTTC
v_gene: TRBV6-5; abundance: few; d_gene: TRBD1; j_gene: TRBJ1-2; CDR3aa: CASSPGTGDHTF; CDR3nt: TGTGCCAGCAGTCCAGGGACAGGGGACCACACCTTC
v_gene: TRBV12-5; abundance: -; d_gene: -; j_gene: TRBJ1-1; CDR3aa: CASGPSSGRGGEAFF; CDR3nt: TGTGCTAGTGGTCCCTCATCGGGGAGGGGCGGAGAAGCTTTCTTT
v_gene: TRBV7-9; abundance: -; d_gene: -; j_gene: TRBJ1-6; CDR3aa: CASSSKTGNNSPLHF; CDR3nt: TGTGCCAGCAGCTCAAAGACAGGAAATAATTCACCCCTCCACTTT
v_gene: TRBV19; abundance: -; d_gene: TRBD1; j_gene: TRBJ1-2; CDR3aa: CASSMIGGDGYTF; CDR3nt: TGTGCCAGTAGTATGATAGGGGGCGATGGCTACACCTTC
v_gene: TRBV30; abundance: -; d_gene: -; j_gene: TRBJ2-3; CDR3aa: CAWRGQGTDTQYF; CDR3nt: TGTGCCTGGAGGGGGCAGGGCACAGATACGCAGTATTTT
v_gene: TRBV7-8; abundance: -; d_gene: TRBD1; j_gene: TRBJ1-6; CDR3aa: CASSFRTGDNSPLHF; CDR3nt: TGTGCCAGCAGCTTCCGGACAGGAGATAATTCACCCCTCCACTTT
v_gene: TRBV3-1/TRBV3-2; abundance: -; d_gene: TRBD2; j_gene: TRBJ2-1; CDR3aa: CASASGTSGGTVSYNEQFF; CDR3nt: TGTGCCAGCGCTTCCGGGACTAGCGGAGGAACTGTCTCCTACAATGAGCAGTTCTTC
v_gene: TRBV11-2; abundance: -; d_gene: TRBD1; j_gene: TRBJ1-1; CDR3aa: CASSLGTARLEAFF; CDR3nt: TGTGCCAGCAGCCTAGGGACAGCCCGTTTGGAAGCTTTCTTT
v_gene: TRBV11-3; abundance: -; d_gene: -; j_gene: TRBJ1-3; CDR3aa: CASSLSGGSGNTIYF; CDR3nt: TGTGCCAGCAGCTTATCCGGAGGCTCTGGAAACACCATATATTTT
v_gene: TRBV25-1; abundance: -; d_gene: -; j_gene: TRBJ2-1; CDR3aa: CASRPVGPWDEQFF; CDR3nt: TGTGCCAGCAGACCCGTGGGCCCTTGGGATGAGCAGTTCTTC
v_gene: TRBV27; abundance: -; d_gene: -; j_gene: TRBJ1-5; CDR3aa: CASSLSWVGREGQPQHF; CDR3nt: TGTGCCAGCAGTTTATCGTGGGTAGGCCGAGAGGGTCAGCCCCAGCATTTT
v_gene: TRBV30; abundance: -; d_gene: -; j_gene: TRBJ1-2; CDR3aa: CAWAKRHRKTYGYTF; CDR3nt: TGTGCCTGGGCGAAGAGGCATAGAAAGACCTATGGCTACACCTTC
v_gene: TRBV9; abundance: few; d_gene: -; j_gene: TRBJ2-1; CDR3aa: CASSVATRGEQFF; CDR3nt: TGTGCCAGCAGCGTAGCTACTCGCGGAGAGCAGTTCTTC
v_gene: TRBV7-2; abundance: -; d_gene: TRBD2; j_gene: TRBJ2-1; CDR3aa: CASSLDSSGRGHNEQFF; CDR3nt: TGTGCCAGCAGCTTAGACTCTAGCGGGAGGGGCCACAATGAGCAGTTCTTC
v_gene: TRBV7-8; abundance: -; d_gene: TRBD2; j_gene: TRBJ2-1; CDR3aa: CASSSRTSGRSTGSYNEQFF; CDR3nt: TGTGCCAGCAGCTCCCGGACTAGCGGGAGATCCACGGGTAGCTACAATGAGCAGTTCTTC
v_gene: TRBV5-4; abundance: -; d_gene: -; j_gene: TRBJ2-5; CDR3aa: CASSSRQARQETQYF; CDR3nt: TGTGCCAGCAGCTCGAGACAGGCTAGGCAGGAGACCCAGTACTTC
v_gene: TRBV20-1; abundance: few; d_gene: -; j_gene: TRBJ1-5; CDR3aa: CSAAGSQPQHF; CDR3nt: TGCAGTGCAGCAGGGTCTCAGCCCCAGCATTTT
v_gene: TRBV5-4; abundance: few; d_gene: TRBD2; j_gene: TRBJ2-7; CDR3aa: CASSPGLAGGIAYEQYF; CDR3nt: TGTGCCAGCAGCCCCGGACTAGCGGGAGGGATTGCCTACGAGCAGTACTTC
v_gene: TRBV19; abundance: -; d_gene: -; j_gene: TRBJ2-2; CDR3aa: CASSIQVVNTGELFF; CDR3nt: TGTGCCAGTAGTATCCAGGTAGTGAACACCGGGGAGCTGTTTTTT
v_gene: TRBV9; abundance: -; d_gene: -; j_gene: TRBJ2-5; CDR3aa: CASSVGPGRETQYF; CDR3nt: TGTGCCAGCAGCGTAGGCCCAGGGCGAGAGACCCAGTACTTC
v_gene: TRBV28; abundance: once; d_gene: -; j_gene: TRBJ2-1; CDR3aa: CASIVAGAFLRNEQFF; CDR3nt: TGTGCCAGCATTGTGGCAGGGGCTTTTCTTCGGAATGAGCAGTTCTTC
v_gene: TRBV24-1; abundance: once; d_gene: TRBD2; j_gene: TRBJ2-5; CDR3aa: CATSDPGLVGSETQYF; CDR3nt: TGTGCCACCAGTGACCCGGGACTAGTAGGGTCGGAGACCCAGTACTTC
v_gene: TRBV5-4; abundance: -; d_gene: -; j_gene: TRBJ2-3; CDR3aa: CASALSGTQTDTQYF; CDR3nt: TGTGCCAGCGCCCTCAGCGGTACACAAACAGATACGCAGTATTTT
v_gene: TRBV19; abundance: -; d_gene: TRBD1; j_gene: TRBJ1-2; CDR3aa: CASSREQGGLYGYTF; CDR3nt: TGTGCCAGTAGTCGGGAACAGGGGGGACTTTATGGCTACACCTTC
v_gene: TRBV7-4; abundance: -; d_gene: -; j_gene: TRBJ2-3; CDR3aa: CASSSGKVPSTDTQYF; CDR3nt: TGTGCCAGCAGCTCAGGTAAGGTACCTAGCACAGATACGCAGTATTTT
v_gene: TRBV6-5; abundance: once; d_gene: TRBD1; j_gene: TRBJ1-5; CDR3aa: CASSPSGQENQPQHF; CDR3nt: TGTGCCAGCAGTCCTTCCGGACAGGAGAATCAGCCCCAGCATTTT
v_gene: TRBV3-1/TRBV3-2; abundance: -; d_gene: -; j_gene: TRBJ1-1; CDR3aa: CASSRRGTEAFF; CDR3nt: TGTGCCAGCAGCCGCAGGGGTACTGAAGCTTTCTTT
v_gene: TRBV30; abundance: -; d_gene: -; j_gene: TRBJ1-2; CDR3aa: CAWSPGERTYGYTF; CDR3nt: TGTGCCTGGAGCCCAGGGGAGCGGACTTATGGCTACACCTTC
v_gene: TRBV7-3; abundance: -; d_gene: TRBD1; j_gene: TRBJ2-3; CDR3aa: CASSLLQRQGEDTQYF; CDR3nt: TGTGCCAGCAGCTTACTCCAGAGACAGGGTGAAGATACGCAGTATTTT
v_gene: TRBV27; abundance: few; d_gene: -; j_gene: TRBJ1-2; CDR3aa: CASSLSGYGYTF; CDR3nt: TGTGCCAGCAGTTTGTCCGGCTATGGCTACACCTTC
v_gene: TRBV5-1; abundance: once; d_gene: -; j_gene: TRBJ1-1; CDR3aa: CASSLLRGDSMNTEAFF; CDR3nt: TGCGCCAGCAGCTTATTAAGGGGCGATTCTATGAACACTGAAGCTTTCTTT
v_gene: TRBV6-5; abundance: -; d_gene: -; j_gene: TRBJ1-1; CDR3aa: CASSYSLQGLQAAFF; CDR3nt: TGTGCCAGCAGTTACTCGCTACAGGGTCTTCAGGCAGCTTTCTTT
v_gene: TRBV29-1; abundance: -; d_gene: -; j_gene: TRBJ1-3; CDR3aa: CSVEQVLNTIYF; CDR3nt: TGCAGCGTTGAGCAGGTTCTAAACACCATATATTTT
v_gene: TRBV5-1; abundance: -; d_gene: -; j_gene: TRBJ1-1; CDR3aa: CASSFSQGTEAFF; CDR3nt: TGCGCCAGCAGCTTCTCCCAGGGCACTGAAGCTTTCTTT
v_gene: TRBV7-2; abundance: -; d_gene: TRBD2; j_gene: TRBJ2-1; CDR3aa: CASSLRGLVYNEQFF; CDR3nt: TGTGCCAGCAGCTTAAGAGGACTAGTCTACAATGAGCAGTTCTTC
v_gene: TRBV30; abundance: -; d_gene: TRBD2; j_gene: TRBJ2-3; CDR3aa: CAWKLAGGLTNTQYF; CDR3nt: TGTGCCTGGAAGCTAGCGGGCGGCCTCACCAATACGCAGTATTTT
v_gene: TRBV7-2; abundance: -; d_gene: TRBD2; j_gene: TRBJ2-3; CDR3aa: CASSSRTSGPGSF; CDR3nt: TGTGCCAGCAGCTCCCGGACTAGCGGACCCGGGTCCTTT
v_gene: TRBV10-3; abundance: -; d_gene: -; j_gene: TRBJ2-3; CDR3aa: CAISGRRGYTDTQYF; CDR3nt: TGTGCCATCAGTGGGCGGAGAGGTTACACAGATACGCAGTATTTT
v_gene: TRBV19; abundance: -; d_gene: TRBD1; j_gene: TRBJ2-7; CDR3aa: CASSPLTAGTGDIYEQYF; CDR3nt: TGTGCCAGTAGTCCCCTTACCGCCGGGACAGGGGACATCTACGAGCAGTACTTC
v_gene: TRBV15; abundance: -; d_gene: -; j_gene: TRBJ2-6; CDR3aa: CATSRPTGANVLTF; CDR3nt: TGTGCCACCAGCAGACCCACTGGGGCCAACGTCCTGACTTTC
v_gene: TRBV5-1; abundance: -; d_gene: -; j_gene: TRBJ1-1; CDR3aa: CASTPSGGYVNTEAFF; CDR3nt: TGCGCCAGCACCCCATCGGGGGGATATGTGAACACTGAAGCTTTCTTT
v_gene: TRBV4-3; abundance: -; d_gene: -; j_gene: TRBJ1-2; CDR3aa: CASSQEHETAYGYTF; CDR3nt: TGCGCCAGCAGCCAAGAACACGAGACAGCCTATGGCTACACCTTC
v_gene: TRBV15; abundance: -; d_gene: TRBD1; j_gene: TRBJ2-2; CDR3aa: CATRTGGLSGELFF; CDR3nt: TGTGCCACTAGGACAGGGGGCTTAAGCGGGGAGCTGTTTTTT